A selection of T cell receptor beta chains follows, all from one sample in a study of identical twins. One entry per CDR3 protein, called by TCRdb with MiXCR from the 5' RACE reads. The sample yields around 550,000 distinct CDR3 sequences, approximately 16% seen once. These data were likewise used in another study, on yellow fever vaccine responses in identical twins.

Sequences were obtained from CD4+ T cells sorted from blood. The origin of the receptors is a woman aged 18-29 years in good health. The CDR3 runs from the conserved cysteine through the conserved F or W.

v_call: TRBV19
j_call: TRBJ2-5
cdr3_length: 14
cdr3_aa: CASSSTSHLGTQYF

v_call: TRBV5-1
j_call: TRBJ2-5
cdr3_length: 15
cdr3_aa: CASSLGRRNQETQYF

v_call: TRBV5-1
j_call: TRBJ2-2
cdr3_length: 14
cdr3_aa: CASSTQGAGGELFF

v_call: TRBV28
j_call: TRBJ2-3
cdr3_length: 14
cdr3_aa: CASRIRGLSDTQYF

v_call: TRBV3-1
j_call: TRBJ2-5
cdr3_length: 17
cdr3_aa: CASSPKGRPGKQETQYF

v_call: TRBV5-1
j_call: TRBJ2-7
cdr3_length: 14
cdr3_aa: CASSGTSGISEQYF

v_call: TRBV11-1
j_call: TRBJ2-6
cdr3_length: 18
cdr3_aa: CASSFALIKFGGANVLTF

v_call: TRBV6-5
j_call: TRBJ2-3
cdr3_length: 18
cdr3_aa: CASSYPGSAITSTDTQYF

v_call: TRBV6-6
j_call: TRBJ2-5
cdr3_length: 12
cdr3_aa: CASARGGETQYF

v_call: TRBV12-3/TRBV12-4
j_call: TRBJ2-1
cdr3_length: 14
cdr3_aa: CASSLEHFWDEQFF

v_call: TRBV28
j_call: TRBJ2-5
cdr3_length: 15
cdr3_aa: CASRHRDRGAETQYF

v_call: TRBV5-5
j_call: TRBJ2-1
cdr3_length: 16
cdr3_aa: CASSLPGAGGYNEQFF

v_call: TRBV12-3/TRBV12-4
j_call: TRBJ1-1
cdr3_length: 14
cdr3_aa: CASSFGTGGTEAFF

v_call: TRBV10-3
j_call: TRBJ1-6
cdr3_length: 17
cdr3_aa: CAISESGTGGYNSPLHF

v_call: TRBV10-3
j_call: TRBJ1-5
cdr3_length: 15
cdr3_aa: CAISEAIGRNQPQHF

v_call: TRBV20-1
j_call: TRBJ2-1
cdr3_length: 16
cdr3_aa: CSATPAGGSSYNEQFF

v_call: TRBV7-2
j_call: TRBJ2-7
cdr3_length: 15
cdr3_aa: CASSLVTISPYEQYF

v_call: TRBV24-1
j_call: TRBJ2-5
cdr3_length: 13
cdr3_aa: CATRGQPQETQYF

v_call: TRBV7-8
j_call: TRBJ2-4
cdr3_length: 19
cdr3_aa: CASSHLGPSGSISKNIQYF

v_call: TRBV20-1
j_call: TRBJ2-1
cdr3_length: 15
cdr3_aa: CSAPTSRGSYNEQFF

v_call: TRBV12-3/TRBV12-4
j_call: TRBJ2-2
cdr3_length: 15
cdr3_aa: CASSFYGLNTGELFF

v_call: TRBV20-1
j_call: TRBJ1-3
cdr3_length: 14
cdr3_aa: CSARDPVNGNTIYF

v_call: TRBV20-1
j_call: TRBJ2-3
cdr3_length: 13
cdr3_aa: CSARGHLTDTQYF

v_call: TRBV15
j_call: TRBJ1-5
cdr3_length: 18
cdr3_aa: CATSRDRVTGISNQPQHF

v_call: TRBV2
j_call: TRBJ1-1
cdr3_length: 15
cdr3_aa: CASRGWGARGTEAFF

v_call: TRBV5-6
j_call: TRBJ2-3
cdr3_length: 15
cdr3_aa: CASSPPAGLTNTQYF

v_call: TRBV12-3/TRBV12-4
j_call: TRBJ2-1
cdr3_length: 14
cdr3_aa: CASSFRTSGDEQFF

v_call: TRBV6-5
j_call: TRBJ1-2
cdr3_length: 16
cdr3_aa: CASSYSWDGQGYGYTF

v_call: TRBV19
j_call: TRBJ2-7
cdr3_length: 18
cdr3_aa: CASSIETSGRAIIHEQYF

v_call: TRBV7-2
j_call: TRBJ1-1
cdr3_length: 13
cdr3_aa: CASSLIEGTEAFF

v_call: TRBV24-1
j_call: TRBJ2-1
cdr3_length: 16
cdr3_aa: CATSDRLAESYNEQFF

v_call: TRBV20-1
j_call: TRBJ2-1
cdr3_length: 16
cdr3_aa: CSAAGTSIFPRNEQFF

v_call: TRBV12-5
j_call: TRBJ2-1
cdr3_length: 11
cdr3_aa: CASGLYGEQFF

v_call: TRBV5-1
j_call: TRBJ2-1
cdr3_length: 14
cdr3_aa: CASTSGGTYNEQFF

v_call: TRBV11-1
j_call: TRBJ2-6
cdr3_length: 18
cdr3_aa: CASSSGRTGGTGANVLTF

v_call: TRBV9
j_call: TRBJ2-4
cdr3_length: 15
cdr3_aa: CASSPTGTVTNIQYF

v_call: TRBV7-9
j_call: TRBJ2-7
cdr3_length: 11
cdr3_aa: CASTRIHEQYF

v_call: TRBV7-6
j_call: TRBJ1-3
cdr3_length: 15
cdr3_aa: CASSLKPDSGNTIYF

v_call: TRBV12-3/TRBV12-4
j_call: TRBJ2-7
cdr3_length: 17
cdr3_aa: CASSLSRGAGPFYEQYF

v_call: TRBV28
j_call: TRBJ2-7
cdr3_length: 13
cdr3_aa: CASNGSGDYEQYF

v_call: TRBV15
j_call: TRBJ2-3
cdr3_length: 14
cdr3_aa: CATSSLIHTDTQYF

v_call: TRBV20-1
j_call: TRBJ2-7
cdr3_length: 12
cdr3_aa: CSARAAGGPQYF

v_call: TRBV28
j_call: TRBJ1-5
cdr3_length: 13
cdr3_aa: CASMGQGSQPQHF

v_call: TRBV5-1
j_call: TRBJ2-3
cdr3_length: 16
cdr3_aa: CASSGTLAGGTDTQYF

v_call: TRBV15
j_call: TRBJ2-7
cdr3_length: 13
cdr3_aa: CATSRDLQYEQYF

v_call: TRBV12-3/TRBV12-4
j_call: TRBJ2-1
cdr3_length: 17
cdr3_aa: CASSLSLAGGFYNEQFF

v_call: TRBV5-1
j_call: TRBJ2-7
cdr3_length: 14
cdr3_aa: CASSTGYASYEQYF

v_call: TRBV11-1
j_call: TRBJ1-3
cdr3_length: 14
cdr3_aa: CASRRTGYGNTIYF

v_call: TRBV3-1
j_call: TRBJ2-2
cdr3_length: 16
cdr3_aa: CASSQGGIMGAGELFF

v_call: TRBV12-3/TRBV12-4
j_call: TRBJ2-3
cdr3_length: 12
cdr3_aa: CASSPPLGTQYF

v_call: TRBV3-1
j_call: TRBJ2-5
cdr3_length: 16
cdr3_aa: CASSLYSAGEGQTQYF

v_call: TRBV20-1
j_call: TRBJ2-3
cdr3_length: 15
cdr3_aa: CSEMGLAANTDTQYF

v_call: TRBV6-5
j_call: TRBJ2-5
cdr3_length: 15
cdr3_aa: CASSYFRGAGETQYF

v_call: TRBV9
j_call: TRBJ2-7
cdr3_length: 15
cdr3_aa: CASSVRLAGGDEQYF

v_call: TRBV11-3
j_call: TRBJ2-1
cdr3_length: 15
cdr3_aa: CASTNSGTSRNEQFF

v_call: TRBV28
j_call: TRBJ1-5
cdr3_length: 19
cdr3_aa: CASSDYISWDSEVHLPQHF

v_call: TRBV19
j_call: TRBJ2-2
cdr3_length: 14
cdr3_aa: CASSRPGTAGELFF

v_call: TRBV3-1
j_call: TRBJ1-2
cdr3_length: 14
cdr3_aa: CASSPPTDFYGYTF

v_call: TRBV21-1
j_call: TRBJ2-7
cdr3_length: 14
cdr3_aa: CASRLDRPAGEQYF

v_call: TRBV29-1
j_call: TRBJ2-2
cdr3_length: 13
cdr3_aa: CSVRAGGTGELFF